Below, one T cell receptor (beta chain) is given with its context. Here immunoSEQ multiplex PCR was the method, and the copy in TCRdb shows in-frame clones only, minus some. Of some 270,000 clones listed, around nine tenths were seen once; the top ten hold approximately 9.7%. The record originates from a study of blood T cell repertoires in COVID-19. The wider study: From T cells, B-cell-depleted T cells, or PBMCs came the material, which was cDNA or gDNA.

The ends were cut back, 2 bases at V and 3 bases at J, with 12 bases in the middle. Germline-derived CDR1 and CDR2 are SNHLY and FYNNEI. This CDR3 comprises 15 residues. This TCR derives from a man aged 35 to 55 with active or convalescent COVID-19. The rearrangement joins TRBV2 to TRBJ2-3, with D perhaps matching TRBD1 (5 bases). The sequencing sample was made of peripheral blood. CDR3 sequence reads: CASSERGFVTDTQYF. The DNA of the CDR3 is TGTGCCAGCAGTGAAAGGGGATTCGTTACAGATACGCAGTATTTT.